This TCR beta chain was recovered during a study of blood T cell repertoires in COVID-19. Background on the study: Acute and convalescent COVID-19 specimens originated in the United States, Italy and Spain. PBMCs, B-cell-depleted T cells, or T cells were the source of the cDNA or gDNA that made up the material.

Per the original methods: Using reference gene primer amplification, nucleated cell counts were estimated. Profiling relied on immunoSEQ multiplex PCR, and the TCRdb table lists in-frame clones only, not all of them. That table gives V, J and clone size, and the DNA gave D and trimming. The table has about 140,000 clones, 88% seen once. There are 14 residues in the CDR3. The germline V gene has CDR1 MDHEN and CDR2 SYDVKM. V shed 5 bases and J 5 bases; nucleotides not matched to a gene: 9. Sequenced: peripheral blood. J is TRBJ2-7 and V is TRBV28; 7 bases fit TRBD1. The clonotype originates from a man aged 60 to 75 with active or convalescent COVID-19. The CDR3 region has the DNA TGTGCCAGCAGTCGGACAGGCATCAAGAACGAGCAGTACTTC. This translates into CASSRTGIKNEQYF.